Listed below are T cell receptor beta chains from one sample, sequenced in a study of radiation and T cells in renal cell carcinoma. Using immunoSEQ multiplex PCR, the repertoire was profiled, and TCRdb retains in-frame clones only, with some absent. The repertoire holds some 44,000 clones, with over 80% as singletons. The sequencing used blood, collected from a patient whose treatment included radiotherapy and nephrectomy. The receptors derive from a woman in her seventies with renal cell carcinoma. Both conserved end residues are part of each CDR3. The order of the fields is clone size, D gene, V gene, CDR3 length, J gene, CDR3 protein, CDR3 DNA. D genes are given only for firm matches. Size values are once, few and many counts, or a class for expanded clones, and some rows have none.

-	TRBD2	TRBV2	14	TRBJ2-1	CASRLAGESDEQFF	TGTGCCAGCAGGTTAGCGGGAGAGAGTGATGAGCAGTTCTTC
-	-	TRBV7-7	13	TRBJ1-1	CASSRGENTEAFF	TGTGCCAGCAGTCGCGGGGAGAACACTGAAGCTTTCTTT
-	-	TRBV19	13	TRBJ2-2	CATPDMNTGELFF	TGTGCCACTCCAGATATGAACACCGGGGAGCTGTTTTTT
-	-	TRBV5-1	12	TRBJ2-2	CASGTGSGELFF	TGCGCCAGCGGAACAGGGTCCGGGGAGCTGTTTTTT
-	-	TRBV10-3	12	TRBJ1-2	CASSPQGDGYTF	TGTGCCAGCAGTCCACAGGGAGATGGCTACACCTTC
-	TRBD1	TRBV4-1	14	TRBJ2-7	CASSPGTGTNEQYF	TGCGCCAGCAGCCCAGGGACAGGGACGAACGAGCAGTACTTC
once	-	TRBV14	13	TRBJ2-7	CASSQEGGRRPYF	TGTGCCAGCAGCCAAGAGGGAGGCCGCCGTCCGTACTTC
-	-	TRBV5-1	17	TRBJ2-3	CASSLGAVAPGTDTQYF	TGCGCCAGCAGCTTGGGGGCCGTAGCGCCAGGCACAGATACGCAGTATTTT
-	-	TRBV6-5	13	TRBJ2-7	CASSYSTAYEQYF	TGTGCCAGCAGTTACTCGACCGCCTACGAGCAGTACTTC
-	-	TRBV6-5	13	TRBJ2-7	CASSSTGAGEQYF	TGTGCCAGCAGTTCCACAGGGGCGGGGGAGCAGTACTTC
-	TRBD2	TRBV7-6	15	TRBJ2-1	CASSLGLAGYNEQFF	TGTGCCAGCAGCTTAGGGCTAGCGGGATACAATGAGCAGTTCTTC
once	-	TRBV2	15	TRBJ2-7	CASSERWANSYEQYF	TGTGCCAGCAGTGAAAGGTGGGCTAACTCCTACGAGCAGTACTTC
-	TRBD1	TRBV4-1	15	TRBJ1-2	CASRPTGTGGYGYTF	TGCGCCAGCAGACCAACCGGGACAGGGGGCTATGGCTACACCTTC
few	TRBD2	TRBV28	14	TRBJ2-3	CASSLTSGALTQYF	TGTGCCAGCAGTTTGACTAGCGGGGCTCTTACGCAGTATTTT
-	-	TRBV5-4	15	TRBJ2-7	CASSFQGPSSYEQYF	TGTGCCAGCAGCTTCCAGGGGCCGAGCTCCTACGAGCAGTACTTC
-	-	TRBV9	14	TRBJ2-7	CASSPGPILREQYF	TGTGCCAGCAGCCCCGGGCCAATCTTGAGGGAGCAGTACTTC
-	-	TRBV19	15	TRBJ2-3	CASSWPSGAVDTQYF	TGTGCCAGTAGTTGGCCCTCAGGAGCAGTGGATACGCAGTATTTT
-	TRBD2	TRBV2	17	TRBJ2-3	CASSETSGGIYTDTQYF	TGTGCCAGCAGTGAGACTAGCGGGGGGATCTACACAGATACGCAGTATTTT
many	-	TRBV5-6	14	TRBJ2-5	CASSLSALMETQYF	TGTGCCAGCAGCTTGAGTGCACTGATGGAGACCCAGTACTTC
-	TRBD1	TRBV25-1	13	TRBJ2-4	CASSVTGVNIQYF	TGTGCCAGCAGTGTAACAGGGGTAAACATTCAGTACTTC
-	TRBD2	TRBV9	14	TRBJ2-5	CASSARERRETQYF	TGTGCCAGCAGCGCGCGGGAGCGGCGGGAGACCCAGTACTTC
-	-	TRBV7-3	15	TRBJ2-2	CASRPGTLNTGELFF	TGTGCCAGCAGACCCGGGACTCTGAACACCGGGGAGCTGTTTTTT
many	-	TRBV27	13	TRBJ2-7	CASSFTLAGEQYF	TGTGCCAGCAGTTTTACTCTAGCTGGAGAGCAGTACTTC
-	TRBD1	TRBV10-3	13	TRBJ2-7	CAIRGTGGYEQYF	TGTGCCATCAGAGGGACAGGGGGATACGAGCAGTACTTC
-	-	TRBV30	11	TRBJ1-2	CAWSRVYGYTF	TGTGCCTGGAGTCGAGTCTATGGCTACACCTTC
few	-	TRBV20-1	11	TRBJ1-6	CSARSPFQGAF	TGCAGTGCTAGAAGTCCGTTCCAAGGGGCCTTT
-	TRBD1	TRBV5-1	15	TRBJ2-7	CASSLTGGAGYEQYF	TGCGCCAGCAGCTTAACAGGGGGCGCCGGCTACGAGCAGTACTTC
-	TRBD1	TRBV10-3	13	TRBJ2-3	CAISVAGGDTQYF	TGTGCCATCAGTGTAGCAGGGGGAGATACGCAGTATTTT